Presented here are 27 T cell receptor beta chains from one specimen sequenced in a study of CD8 T cells in cerebrospinal fluid in Alzheimer's disease. TCRdb re-called the 10x single-cell sequencing reads, yielding one record per CDR3 amino acid sequence without DNA. The sample data list 950 to 1,100 distinct CDR3 sequences. Sequenced material: cerebrospinal fluid. The receptors were sampled from a human donor in good health.

This clonotype is labeled large based on frequency. This chain uses TRBV7-9 with TRBJ2-1. Looked up from germline, CDR1 is SEHNR and CDR2 is FQNEAQ (reference sequence). This CDR3 comprises 15 residues. The CDR3 loop is CASSLAQGPHNEQFF.

This clonotype is deemed medium-sized (0.01 to 0.1%) by its frequency. The chain carries TRBV5-1 and TRBJ2-2; without DNA, the TCRdb call of TRBD1 cannot be checked. Per germline, CDR1 SGHRS and CDR2 YFSETQ. The CDR3 is 12 amino acids. CDR3 amino acids: CASSVQGVELFF.

Considering frequency, this clonotype is large. The rearrangement links TRBV27 to TRBJ2-1; TCRdb calls TRBD2, which cannot be checked without DNA. This CDR3 spans 16 amino acids. CDR1 MNHEY and CDR2 SMNVEV come from the germline V gene (reference sequence). The CDR3 is CASSPHSSGSDNEQFF.

V usage is TRBV5-1 and J usage is TRBJ1-1; TCRdb's D gene call, TRBD1, goes unchecked for lack of DNA. Germline assignment: CDR1 SGHRS and CDR2 YFSETQ. The CDR3 length is 15 residues. CDR3 sequence reads: CASRTGGVRDTEAFF. Together with reference TRBV5-1 and TRBJ1-1, the CDR3 gives the full variable domain: KAGVTQTPRYLIKTRGQQVTLSCSPISGHRSVSWYQQTPGQGLQFLFEYFSETQRNKGNFPGRFSGRQFSNSRSEMNVSTLELGDSALYLCASRTGGVRDTEAFFGQGTRLTVV.

The chain is built from TRBV11-3 and TRBJ2-1; TCRdb's assignment of TRBD2 cannot be checked, as there is no DNA. Germline V gene data show CDR1 as SGHNT and CDR2 as YENEEA. This CDR3 contains 15 residues. CDR3 in amino acids: CASSLGGPPLREQFF.

Frequency places this clonotype as large. The chain combines TRBV7-2 with TRBJ2-3; the D call of TRBD1 rests on TCRdb alone, since no DNA is present to check it. This CDR3 contains 14 residues. Germline V gene sequence: CDR1 SGHTA, CDR2 FQGNSA. The CDR3: CASSPGASTDTQYF.

Measured by frequency, this clonotype is large. CDR3 loop: CASTSRGSQGGSEQYF. The chain uses TRBV7-2 and TRBJ2-7; no DNA is available, so the TRBD2 call from TCRdb remains unchecked. The CDR3 spans 16 residues. CDR1 and CDR2 from the germline V gene are SGHTA and FQGNSA.

According to its frequency, this clonotype is medium-sized. This chain joins TRBV7-9 and TRBJ2-2; TCRdb's D gene call, TRBD1, goes unchecked for lack of DNA. The CDR3 loop spans 15 amino acids. The germline CDR1 and CDR2 sequences are SEHNR and FQNEAQ (reference sequence). CDR3 loop: CASSSEQGPTGELFF.

This clonotype is called large based on its frequency. The chain joins TRBV3-1 to TRBJ2-7; absent DNA, TCRdb's TRBD1 call cannot be checked. The CDR3 has 14 residues. Germline loops: CDR1 LGHDT, CDR2 YNNKEL (reference sequence). The CDR3 spells CASSRGESSYEQYF.

Measured by frequency, this clonotype is medium-sized. The chain is built from TRBV28 and TRBJ1-5; TCRdb calls TRBD1, which cannot be checked without DNA. This CDR3 spans 14 amino acids. The germline gives CDR1 MDHEN, CDR2 SYDVKM. CDR3 in amino acids: CASSPQGSDQPQHF.

By frequency, this clonotype registers large. The chain links TRBV7-2 to TRBJ1-4; TCRdb returns TRBD1, unconfirmable since there is no DNA. CDR1 SGHTA and CDR2 FQGNSA come from the germline V gene. This CDR3 has 14 residues. The CDR3 is CASSSGGTNEKLFF.

This clonotype is identified as medium-sized (0.01 to 0.1%) from frequency. The rearrangement uses TRBV27 and TRBJ2-1; as DNA is missing, the TRBD2 call by TCRdb cannot be tested. The CDR3 covers 17 residues. In germline, CDR1 is MNHEY, CDR2 SMNVEV (reference sequence). The CDR3 spells CASSFLAGGLGRNEQFF.

According to its frequency, this clonotype is medium-sized (0.01 to 0.1%). J is TRBJ2-1 and V is TRBV6-1; TCRdb's D gene call, TRBD2, goes unchecked for lack of DNA. Germline CDR1 is MNHNS and CDR2 is SASEGT. The CDR3 spans 14 residues. The CDR3 loop is CASAPGLTYNEQFF.

This clonotype registers medium-sized (0.01 to 0.1%) by frequency. V gene TRBV2 combines with J gene TRBJ1-4. Germline loops: CDR1 SNHLY, CDR2 FYNNEI. This CDR3 is 13 amino acids long. The CDR3 reads CASRGGVNEKLFF.

This clonotype counts as medium-sized (0.01 to 0.1%) by frequency. The V call is TRBV5-1, the J call TRBJ1-6; TCRdb returns TRBD1, unconfirmable since there is no DNA. Germline values: CDR1 SGHRS, CDR2 YFSETQ. This CDR3 is 16 amino acids long. The CDR3 sequence is CASSLFARDRDSPLHF.

Its frequency marks this clonotype as medium-sized (0.01 to 0.1%). The chain carries TRBV7-9 and TRBJ2-7. Germline loops: CDR1 SEHNR, CDR2 FQNEAQ (reference sequence). The CDR3 runs to 14 residues. CDR3 amino acids: CASSLYVNNYEQYF.

This clonotype is identified as large from frequency. The rearrangement joins TRBV5-1 to TRBJ2-2. The CDR3 is 15 residues long. In germline, CDR1 is SGHRS, CDR2 YFSETQ. CDR3 loop: CASKAEAELHRELFF.

Considering frequency, this clonotype is large. This chain connects TRBV5-5 to TRBJ2-5; TCRdb proposes TRBD2, but this gene call is untestable without DNA. CDR1 and CDR2 from the germline V gene are SGHKS and YYEKEE (reference sequence). CDR3 length: 13 residues. The CDR3 loop is CASSPSGDGTQYF. The full variable domain, with the rest looked up from reference TRBV5-5 and TRBJ2-5, is DAGVTQSPTHLIKTRGQQVTLRCSPISGHKSVSWYQQVLGQGPQFIFQYYEKEERGRGNFPDRFSARQFPNYSSELNVNALLLGDSALYLCASSPSGDGTQYFGPGTRLLVL.

This clonotype ranks as medium-sized (0.01 to 0.1%) in terms of frequency. The chain combines TRBV5-1 with TRBJ2-5. This CDR3 has 15 amino acids. Germline values: CDR1 SGHRS, CDR2 YFSETQ. This chain's CDR3 is CASSLDGVGQETQYF. Looking up the rest from reference TRBV5-1 and TRBJ2-5 gives the full variable domain: KAGVTQTPRYLIKTRGQQVTLSCSPISGHRSVSWYQQTPGQGLQFLFEYFSETQRNKGNFPGRFSGRQFSNSRSEMNVSTLELGDSALYLCASSLDGVGQETQYFGPGTRLLVL.

Judged by frequency, this clonotype is medium-sized. The chain carries TRBV30 and TRBJ1-5; the TCRdb D gene call, TRBD1, has no DNA to confirm it. Germline CDR1 GTSNPN, CDR2 SVGIG (reference sequence). This CDR3 is 17 amino acids long. The CDR3 loop reads CAWSKPVPGRKDQPQHF.

Considering frequency, this clonotype is medium-sized. The rearrangement uses TRBV6-5 and TRBJ1-4; there is no DNA to check the TCRdb D call of TRBD1. This CDR3 is built from 14 residues. Germline lookup yields CDR1 MNHEY and CDR2 SVGAGI. CDR3 sequence: CASSPIRDSQKLFF.

By frequency, this clonotype is medium-sized (0.01 to 0.1%). The chain carries TRBV9 and TRBJ2-7. The germline V gene has CDR1 SGDLS and CDR2 YYNGEE. The CDR3 runs to 15 residues. The CDR3 protein is CASSVAVEAVYEQYF. Full variable domain (missing parts from reference TRBV9 and TRBJ2-7): DSGVTQTPKHLITATGQRVTLRCSPRSGDLSVYWYQQSLDQGLQFLIQYYNGEERAKGNILERFSAQQFPDLHSELNLSSLELGDSALYFCASSVAVEAVYEQYFGPGTRLTVT.

This clonotype is identified as hyperexpanded from frequency. The chain carries TRBV7-2 and TRBJ2-3; the D gene TCRdb calls, TRBD2, cannot be checked with no DNA. The V gene's germline CDR1 is SGHTA and CDR2 FQGNSA. CDR3 length: 18 residues. CDR3 residues: CASSLAHGVGGTIHTQYF.

This clonotype is called medium-sized based on its frequency. The chain uses TRBV2 and TRBJ1-1. CDR1 SNHLY and CDR2 FYNNEI come from the germline V gene. This CDR3 has 11 residues. This CDR3 reads CASSEITEAFF.

This rearrangement joins TRBV19 to TRBJ1-2; the TCRdb D gene call, TRBD1, has no DNA to confirm it. This CDR3 region has 16 residues. Per germline, CDR1 LNHDA and CDR2 SQIVND (reference sequence). CDR3 region: CASQPGDHLRDYGYTF. Complete variable domain (other parts from reference TRBV19 and TRBJ1-2): DGGITQSPKYLFRKEGQNVTLSCEQNLNHDAMYWYRQDPGQGLRLIYYSQIVNDFQKGDIAEGYSVSREKKESFPLTVTSAQKNPTAFYLCASQPGDHLRDYGYTFGSGTRLTVV.

This clonotype is deemed medium-sized (0.01 to 0.1%) by its frequency. This sequence joins TRBV6-1 and TRBJ2-3; TCRdb returns TRBD1, unconfirmable since there is no DNA. The germline gives CDR1 MNHNS, CDR2 SASEGT. The CDR3 loop spans 14 amino acids. The CDR3 reads CASSDWGDTDTQYF.

This clonotype is classed as medium-sized by frequency. The chain uses TRBV7-2 and TRBJ2-7; TCRdb designates TRBD2, a call that cannot be tested without DNA. This CDR3 is built from 17 residues. CDR1 is SGHTA, CDR2 FQGNSA, per germline. The CDR3 here is CASSFTSGGPSSYEQYF.